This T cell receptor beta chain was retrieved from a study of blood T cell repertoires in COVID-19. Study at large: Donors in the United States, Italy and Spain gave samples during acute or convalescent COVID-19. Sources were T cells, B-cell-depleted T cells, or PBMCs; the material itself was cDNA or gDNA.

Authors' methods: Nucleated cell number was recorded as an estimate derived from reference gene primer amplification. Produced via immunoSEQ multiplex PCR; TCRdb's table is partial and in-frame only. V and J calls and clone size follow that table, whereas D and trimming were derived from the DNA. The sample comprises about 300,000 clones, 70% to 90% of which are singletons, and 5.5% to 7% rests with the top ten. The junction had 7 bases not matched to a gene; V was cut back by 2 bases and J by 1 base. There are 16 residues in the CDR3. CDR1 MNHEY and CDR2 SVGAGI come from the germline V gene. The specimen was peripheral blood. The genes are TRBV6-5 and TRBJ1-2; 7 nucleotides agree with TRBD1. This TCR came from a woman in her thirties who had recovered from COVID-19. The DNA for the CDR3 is TGTGCCAGCAGTTACGTCCGGGACAGATATAACTATGGCTACACCTTC. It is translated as CASSYVRDRYNYGYTF.